This T cell receptor beta chain was captured in a study of cytomegalovirus exposure and HLA in healthy donors. Study conclusions and caveats: Many donors shared some public TCRs, even though most TCR sequences were rare. It was reportedly the case that the classifier diagnosed cytomegalovirus status with high specificity and sensitivity.

Primers included in the PCR were 60 Vbeta and 13 Jbeta primers. Assay: immunoSEQ multiplex PCR; the TCRdb copy retains only in-frame clones and omits some. The table lists about 84,000 clones, 55% to 65% of them singletons. As concerns this clone: The antigen is unknown.

The clonotype was recovered from a middle-aged woman in good health and CMV-seropositive. Sequencing used PBMCs.

The CDR3, as DNA: TGTGCCAGTAGTGACGACAGGGCTCGAGAGCAGTACTTC. Translation gives CASSDDRAREQYF. The genes are TRBV19 and TRBJ2-7; 7 bases agree with TRBD1. With 5 bases clipped from V and 7 bases from J, the junction kept 8 bases outside the gene matches. Germline-derived CDR1 and CDR2 are LNHDA and SQIVND (reference sequence). CDR3 length equals 13 residues.